This T cell receptor (beta chain) was found in a study of shared clonotypes between healthy human individuals (dated by TCRdb to 2019 to 2021). Looking at the study overall: The cohort comprised a couple of women and a few men aged 18 to 49 years. For each donor, CD4 naive and CD4 memory were each given three plates, CD8 naive was given two plates, and CD8 memory was given one plate. Blood TCR repertoires of five healthy adults were deeply sequenced to estimate repertoire size and the extent of clonotype sharing between individuals. Libraries were prepared and TCR repertoires were sequenced by different laboratories using diverse techniques, in order to increase sequencing depth and limit assay-specific biases. Leukapheresis yielded between about 0.94 and 10 billion PBMCs per donor.

The CDR3 spans 15 residues, from the cysteine through the phenylalanine. The only DNA kept is the CDR3, 45 bases in frame from the first base. CDR1 SGHNT and CDR2 YYREEE are derived from the germline V gene (reference sequence). V drops 0 bases and J drops 5 bases, leaving 15 bases in between. Using the deep immunoSEQ assay, TCR CDR3 regions were amplified from genomic DNA by multiplex PCR. For each cell subset, the extracted genomic DNA was distributed evenly across all wells of several immunoSEQ 96-well plates, and each plate served as one replicate. For sorted subsets, 150 to 200 ng genomic DNA, equal to 30,000 to 35,000 T cell genomes, was loaded into each replicate PCR. The purified libraries were quantified using a Qubit 3.0 fluorometer, sized with a Bioanalyzer 2100, and then quantified again using the KAPA Library Quantification kit. Every immunoSEQ 96-well plate was sequenced on a separate single-read 150-cycle Illumina NextSeq 550 flow cell. Regarding the original processing steps: The immunoSEQ output contained only junctional sequences without quality scores, so filtering could not match that applied to full-length reads. Sequences were annotated with PyIR, a Python wrapper for IgBLAST v1.9, and V/J genes and CDR3 were assigned using IMGT germline references. Reads were filtered out if the reads had weak V/J assignments (E-value above 1e-6), no CDR3, stop codons, out-of-frame junctions, or ambiguous translated residues. V3J clonotypes were defined as sequences sharing the same inferred V gene, J gene, and CDR3 amino acid sequence. To compute the percentage overlap between repertoires, the number of shared unique clonotypes was divided by the size of the smaller repertoire. Richness of each repertoire was evaluated using RTK rarefaction, the Chao1 estimator, and Recon v2.1 estimates of unobserved clonotypes. For all TCRbeta clonotypes obtained by the gDNA method from a few donors, generation probabilities were computed with OLGA. TCRdb stores this immuneACCESS table with in-frame sequences only. Part of the clones is absent; in the studies checked, under half of the shortfall reflects unresolved V genes, and no reason is known for the rest. That table is the source of V, J and clone size, and D and trimming were worked out from the DNA. In all, the sample holds some 2,000,000 clones, and just under 95% of those were seen once. The ten biggest clones cover more than 0.95% of the sample.

CD8 naive samples consisted of CD45RO-negative cells that were positively selected for CCR7, yielding a CD45RA+CCR7+ population without TemRA cells. The donors were healthy, HIV-negative adults who had no recently reported acute infections or vaccinations. Only Caucasian adults living in Nashville, Tennessee, USA were represented among the donors. Blood was collected by leukapheresis, and PBMCs were isolated by Ficoll-Histopaque density gradient centrifugation and then cryopreserved in liquid nitrogen vapor phase. Purity and quantity of every magnetically sorted T cell population were checked by analytical flow cytometry. From each sorted fraction, genomic DNA was isolated and quantified by UV absorbance on a Nanodrop 2000c. General findings and caveats noted by the study authors: Only blood was sampled, and tissue TCR repertoires likely differ from those in blood. Compared with non-shared clonotypes, clonotypes shared by all four sorted-subset donors had higher generation probabilities. Naive subsets generally had larger estimated clonotype richness than memory subsets did. Rarefaction of sorted-subset datasets indicated incomplete sequencing despite the large sequencing depth. Pairwise subsampling indicated that sequencing depth was expected to affect the degree of clonotype sharing among donors. Roughly 5% of naive CD4, 3.5% of naive CD8, approximately 2.2% of memory CD4, and about 0.4% of memory CD8 clonotypes were shared across several donors. The genetic and exposure-history diversity represented was limited by the small number of donors.

For this clone: There is no known antigen for this receptor. Within one base of it there is no much larger clone, and no base qualities were kept.

Sequencing input: naive CD8+ T cells sorted from blood. In the paper's terms, the cell subset or site label means: CD45RA+CCR7+. This clonotype originated in a man younger than 35 in good health. The rearranged chain carries TRBV5-4 and TRBJ2-7, with a weak D call of TRBD1 (6 bases match). The DNA reads as follows: TGTGCCAGCAGCTTGGTTGGCAGGGGTATCGACGAGCAGTACTTC. It translates to CASSLVGRGIDEQYF.